Listed below are T cell receptor beta chains from one sample, sequenced in a study of T-cell reconstitution after alpha-beta-depleted transplantation in children. Using its own MiXCR run on the PCR reads, TCRdb lists one record per CDR3 protein. This sample has some 350,000 distinct CDR3 sequences, with 16% found just once. Specimen: PBMCs, mostly from graft donor cells, collected 360 days after TCRalphabeta/CD19-depleted stem cell transplant. Source of these receptors: a male patient under 10 years old who had a stem cell transplant for acute lymphoblastic leukemia, so the T cells may come from the graft donor. Both conserved end residues are part of each CDR3. The D gene is left open where the match is weak. The size entry is marked missing in some rows and otherwise reads once, few, many or a size class.

d_call	v_call	j_call	clone_size	cdr3_aa	cdr3_nt
.	TRBV6-2/TRBV6-3	TRBJ2-1	.	CASSSLPSSYNEQFF	TGTGCCAGCAGTTCACTCCCGAGCTCCTACAATGAGCAGTTCTTC
TRBD1	TRBV7-9	TRBJ2-1	few	CASRSLGQVPGDEQFF	TGTGCCAGCAGATCCTTGGGACAGGTCCCAGGAGATGAGCAGTTCTTC
.	TRBV7-9	TRBJ2-1	few	CASINLKDEQFF	TGTGCCAGCATCAACCTAAAAGATGAGCAGTTCTTC
.	TRBV3-1	TRBJ2-2	.	CASSQEGAPGELFF	TGTGCCAGCAGCCAAGAAGGGGCCCCCGGGGAGCTGTTTTTT
.	TRBV7-8	TRBJ2-1	many	CASSIQALDLNEQFF	TGTGCCAGCAGCATCCAGGCCCTAGACCTCAATGAGCAGTTCTTC
.	TRBV14	TRBJ2-1	few	CASSRDRVGEQFF	TGTGCCAGCAGCAGAGATCGGGTCGGGGAGCAGTTCTTC
TRBD1	TRBV11-2	TRBJ2-3	few	CASSLVAGGQGLDF	TGTGCCAGCAGCTTAGTGGCTGGGGGACAGGGGCTGGATTTT
TRBD2	TRBV20-1	TRBJ2-3	.	CSASNLRDYPHTQYF	TGCAGTGCTTCGAATCTCCGGGACTACCCACATACGCAGTATTTT
.	TRBV12-3/TRBV12-4	TRBJ2-7	few	CASSLDTYEQYF	TGTGCCAGCAGTTTAGATACCTACGAGCAGTACTTC
.	TRBV29-1	TRBJ1-4	.	CSVVQSQEKLFF	TGCAGCGTTGTGCAGTCTCAGGAAAAACTGTTTTTT
.	TRBV7-9	TRBJ2-5	.	CASSLRVRETQYF	TGTGCCAGCAGCTTAAGGGTTCGAGAGACCCAGTACTTC
TRBD1	TRBV7-9	TRBJ2-7	few	CASSRTGWLGASYEQYF	TGTGCCAGCAGCCGGACAGGTTGGCTAGGGGCCTCCTACGAGCAGTACTTC
.	TRBV19	TRBJ1-5	.	CASGLPQPQHF	TGTGCCAGTGGGCTGCCTCAGCCCCAGCATTTT
TRBD1	TRBV28	TRBJ2-7	many	CASTDRMEDEQYF	TGTGCCAGCACGGACAGGATGGAGGACGAGCAGTACTTC
TRBD2	TRBV20-1	TRBJ2-3	many	CSADGTSGRTDTQYF	TGCAGTGCTGATGGGACTAGCGGGCGCACAGATACGCAGTATTTT
.	TRBV20-1	TRBJ2-1	few	CSASTLRTMLVDEQFF	TGCAGTGCTAGTACCCTCCGGACCATGCTGGTCGATGAGCAGTTCTTC
.	TRBV7-3	TRBJ2-7	few	CASSTVALEGETYEQYF	TGTGCCAGCAGCACCGTGGCCCTCGAGGGGGAAACCTACGAGCAGTACTTC
TRBD2	TRBV12-3/TRBV12-4	TRBJ2-7	.	CASSQQAGPLEQYF	TGTGCCAGCAGTCAGCAAGCGGGACCCTTGGAGCAGTACTTC
.	TRBV4-1	TRBJ1-1	few	CASSQPTANTEAFF	TGCGCCAGCAGCCAACCTACAGCGAACACTGAAGCTTTCTTT
.	TRBV5-1	TRBJ2-1	few	CASRVADNEQFF	TGCGCCAGCAGGGTAGCGGACAATGAGCAGTTCTTC
.	TRBV11-2	TRBJ1-6	few	CASSLTGSEPLHF	TGTGCCAGCAGCTTAACAGGGTCGGAGCCCCTCCACTTT
TRBD2	TRBV7-2	TRBJ2-7	.	CASSLHRLAGTYEQYF	TGTGCCAGCAGCTTACATAGACTAGCGGGAACCTACGAGCAGTACTTC
.	TRBV20-1	TRBJ1-4	.	CSARSGHNEKLFF	TGCAGTGCTAGATCGGGACACAATGAAAAACTGTTTTTT
.	TRBV12-3/TRBV12-4	TRBJ2-6	.	CASSFWAPSGANVLTF	TGTGCCAGCAGTTTTTGGGCTCCCTCTGGGGCCAACGTCCTGACTTTC
TRBD2	TRBV7-9	TRBJ2-1	many	CASRVTGTSDEQFF	TGTGCCAGCAGAGTAACCGGGACTAGCGATGAGCAGTTCTTC
.	TRBV6-1	TRBJ1-4	few	CASSDYLGEKLFF	TGTGCCAGCAGTGACTATCTGGGGGAAAAACTGTTTTTT
.	TRBV18	TRBJ2-7	few	CASSLRVLAKGYEQYF	TGTGCCAGCTCACTACGCGTTCTAGCGAAGGGCTACGAGCAGTACTTC
TRBD2	TRBV12-5	TRBJ2-1	few	CASGLALAGSYNEQFF	TGTGCTAGTGGTTTGGCCCTAGCGGGATCCTACAATGAGCAGTTCTTC
.	TRBV20-1	TRBJ2-3	.	CSARYSITDTQYF	TGCAGTGCTCGTTATTCTATCACAGATACGCAGTATTTT
TRBD1	TRBV5-1	TRBJ2-6	.	CASSLGTGGMANVLTF	TGCGCCAGCAGCTTGGGTACAGGGGGTATGGCCAACGTCCTGACTTTC
TRBD1	TRBV10-3	TRBJ2-7	.	CAISESGGTGQYEQYF	TGTGCCATCAGTGAGTCGGGGGGGACAGGGCAATACGAGCAGTACTTC
TRBD1	TRBV18	TRBJ1-2	.	CASSRGDRGDYGYTF	TGTGCCAGCTCCCGCGGGGACAGGGGTGACTATGGCTACACCTTC
.	TRBV5-1	TRBJ2-1	.	CASSLDGSNEQFF	TGCGCCAGCAGCTTGGATGGGTCGAATGAGCAGTTCTTC
TRBD1	TRBV12-3/TRBV12-4	TRBJ1-2	few	CASSRGGQGPIGYTF	TGTGCCAGCAGCCGGGGGGGACAGGGTCCCATTGGCTACACCTTC
TRBD2	TRBV12-3/TRBV12-4	TRBJ2-1	few	CASSLFGRALDNEQFF	TGTGCCAGCAGTTTATTTGGGAGGGCCCTCGACAATGAGCAGTTCTTC
.	TRBV7-2	TRBJ1-4	.	CASRGSANEKLFF	TGTGCCAGCAGGGGGTCGGCTAATGAAAAACTGTTTTTT
TRBD2	TRBV15	TRBJ2-7	few	CATSRRGSGIDYEQYF	TGTGCCACCAGCAGAAGGGGTAGCGGGATCGACTACGAGCAGTACTTC